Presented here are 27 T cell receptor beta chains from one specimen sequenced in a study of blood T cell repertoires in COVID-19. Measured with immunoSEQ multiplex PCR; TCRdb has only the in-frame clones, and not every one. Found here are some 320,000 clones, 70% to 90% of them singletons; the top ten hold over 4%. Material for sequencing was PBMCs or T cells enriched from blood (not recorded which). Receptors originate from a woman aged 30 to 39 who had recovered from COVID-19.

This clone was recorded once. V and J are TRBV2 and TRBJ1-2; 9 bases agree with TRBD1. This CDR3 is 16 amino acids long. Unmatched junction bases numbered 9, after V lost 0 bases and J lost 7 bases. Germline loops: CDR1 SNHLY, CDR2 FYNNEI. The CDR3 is CASSEALRDRVSGYTF. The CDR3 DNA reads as TGTGCCAGCAGTGAAGCGCTCCGGGACAGGGTTAGTGGCTACACCTTC.

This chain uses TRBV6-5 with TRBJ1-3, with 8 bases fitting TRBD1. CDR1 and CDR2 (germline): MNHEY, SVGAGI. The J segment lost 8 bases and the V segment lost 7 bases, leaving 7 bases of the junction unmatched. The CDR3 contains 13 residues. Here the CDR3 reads CASIQGARDTIYF. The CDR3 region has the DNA TGTGCCAGCATCCAGGGGGCGCGGGACACCATATATTTT.

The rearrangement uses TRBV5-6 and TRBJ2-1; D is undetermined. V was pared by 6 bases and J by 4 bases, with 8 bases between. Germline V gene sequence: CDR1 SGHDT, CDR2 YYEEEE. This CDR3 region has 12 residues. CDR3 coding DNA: TGTGCCAGCACGACACCTTACAATGAGCAGTTCTTC. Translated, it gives CASTTPYNEQFF.

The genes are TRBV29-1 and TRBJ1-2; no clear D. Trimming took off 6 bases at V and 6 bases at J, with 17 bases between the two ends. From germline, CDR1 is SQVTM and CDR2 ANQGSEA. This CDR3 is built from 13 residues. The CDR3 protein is CSVQTRRENGYTF. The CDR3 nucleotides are TGCAGCGTCCAAACTAGACGGGAGAATGGCTACACCTTC.

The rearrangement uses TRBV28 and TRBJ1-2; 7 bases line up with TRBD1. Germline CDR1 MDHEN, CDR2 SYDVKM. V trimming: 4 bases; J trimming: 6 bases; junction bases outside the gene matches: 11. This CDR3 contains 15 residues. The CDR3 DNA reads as TGTGCCAGCAGTTCCCCAGCCCTAGGACAGGATGGCTACACCTTC. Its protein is CASSSPALGQDGYTF.

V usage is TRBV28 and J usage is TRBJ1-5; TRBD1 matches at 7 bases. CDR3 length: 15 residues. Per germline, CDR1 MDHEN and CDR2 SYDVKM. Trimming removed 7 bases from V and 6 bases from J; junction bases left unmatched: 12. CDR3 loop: CASTSTGLGGQPQHF. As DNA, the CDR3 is TGTGCCAGCACCTCGACAGGGTTGGGTGGTCAGCCCCAGCATTTT.

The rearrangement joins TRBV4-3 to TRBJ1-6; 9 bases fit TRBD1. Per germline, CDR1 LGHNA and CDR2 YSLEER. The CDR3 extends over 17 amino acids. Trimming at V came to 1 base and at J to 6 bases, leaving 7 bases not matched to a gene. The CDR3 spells CASSQASQGAFNSPLHF. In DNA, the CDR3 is TGCGCCAGCAGCCAAGCTTCACAGGGGGCCTTTAATTCACCCCTCCACTTT.

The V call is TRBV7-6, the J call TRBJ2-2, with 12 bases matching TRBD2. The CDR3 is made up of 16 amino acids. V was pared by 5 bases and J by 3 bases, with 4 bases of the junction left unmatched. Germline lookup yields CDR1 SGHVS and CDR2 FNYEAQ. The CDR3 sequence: CASSPRTSGDTGELFF. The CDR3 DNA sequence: TGTGCCAGCAGCCCGAGGACTAGCGGGGACACCGGGGAGCTGTTTTTT.

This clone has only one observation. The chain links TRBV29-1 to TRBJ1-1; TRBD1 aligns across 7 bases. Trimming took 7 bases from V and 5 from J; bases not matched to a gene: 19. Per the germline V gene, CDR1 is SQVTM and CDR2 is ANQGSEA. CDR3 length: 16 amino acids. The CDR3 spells CSGDRVKGVFSTEAFF. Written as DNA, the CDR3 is TGCAGCGGCGACAGGGTTAAGGGAGTCTTTAGTACTGAAGCTTTCTTT.

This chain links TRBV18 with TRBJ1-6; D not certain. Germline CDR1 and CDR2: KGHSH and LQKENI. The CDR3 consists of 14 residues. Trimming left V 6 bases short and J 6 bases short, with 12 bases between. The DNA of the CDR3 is TGTGCCAGCTCCCCGGGAAGACCTAATTCACCCCTCCACTTT. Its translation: CASSPGRPNSPLHF.

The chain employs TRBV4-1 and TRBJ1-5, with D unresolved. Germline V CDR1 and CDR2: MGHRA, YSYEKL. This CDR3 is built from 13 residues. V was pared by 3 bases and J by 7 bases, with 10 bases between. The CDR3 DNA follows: TGCGCCAGCAGCCAGTCCGGAGGGCAGCCCCAGCATTTT. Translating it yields CASSQSGGQPQHF.

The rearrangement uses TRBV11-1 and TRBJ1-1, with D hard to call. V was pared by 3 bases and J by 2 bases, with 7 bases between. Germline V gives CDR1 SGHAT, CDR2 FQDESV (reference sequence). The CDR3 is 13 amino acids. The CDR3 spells CASSFWHNTEAFF. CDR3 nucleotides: TGTGCCAGCAGCTTCTGGCATAACACTGAAGCTTTCTTT.

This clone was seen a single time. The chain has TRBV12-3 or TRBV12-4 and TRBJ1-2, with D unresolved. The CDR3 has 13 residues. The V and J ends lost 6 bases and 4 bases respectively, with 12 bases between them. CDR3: CASSGSRIYGYTF. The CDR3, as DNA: TGTGCCAGCAGCGGCAGCAGGATCTATGGCTACACCTTC.

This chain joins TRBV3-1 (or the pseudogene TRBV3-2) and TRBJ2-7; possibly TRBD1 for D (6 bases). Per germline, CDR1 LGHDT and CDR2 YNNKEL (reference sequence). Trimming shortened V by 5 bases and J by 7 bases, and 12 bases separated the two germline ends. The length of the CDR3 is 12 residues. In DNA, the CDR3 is TGTGCCAGCAGCTCAAGAAGGGGGGAGCAGTACTTC. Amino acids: CASSSRRGEQYF.

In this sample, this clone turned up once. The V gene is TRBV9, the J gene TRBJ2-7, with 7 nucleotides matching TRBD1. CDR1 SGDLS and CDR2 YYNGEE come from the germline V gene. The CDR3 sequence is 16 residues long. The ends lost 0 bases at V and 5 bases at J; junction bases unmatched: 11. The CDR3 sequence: CASSVALDRVLHEQYF. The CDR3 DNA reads TGTGCCAGCAGCGTAGCTCTCGACAGGGTGTTACACGAGCAGTACTTC.

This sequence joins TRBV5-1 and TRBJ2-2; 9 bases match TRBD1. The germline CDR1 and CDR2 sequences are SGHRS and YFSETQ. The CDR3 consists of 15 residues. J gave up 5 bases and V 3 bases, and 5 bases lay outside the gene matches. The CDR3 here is CASSSRTGETGELFF. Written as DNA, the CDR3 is TGCGCCAGCAGCTCTCGGACAGGGGAGACCGGGGAGCTGTTTTTT. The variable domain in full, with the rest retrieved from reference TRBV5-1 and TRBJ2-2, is KAGVTQTPRYLIKTRGQQVTLSCSPISGHRSVSWYQQTPGQGLQFLFEYFSETQRNKGNFPGRFSGRQFSNSRSEMNVSTLELGDSALYLCASSSRTGETGELFFGEGSRLTVL.

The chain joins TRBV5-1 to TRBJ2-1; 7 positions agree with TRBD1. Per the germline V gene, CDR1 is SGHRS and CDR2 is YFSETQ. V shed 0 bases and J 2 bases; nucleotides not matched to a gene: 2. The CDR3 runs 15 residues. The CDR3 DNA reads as TGCGCCAGCAGCTTGGGCCAGGGGGCCTACAATGAGCAGTTCTTC. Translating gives CASSLGQGAYNEQFF.

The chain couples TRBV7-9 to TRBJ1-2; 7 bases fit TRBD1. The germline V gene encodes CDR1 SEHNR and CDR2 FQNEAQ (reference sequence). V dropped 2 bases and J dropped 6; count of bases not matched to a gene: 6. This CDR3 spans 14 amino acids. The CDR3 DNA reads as TGTGCCAGCAGCTTATCGACAGGGATCGATGGCTACACCTTC. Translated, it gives CASSLSTGIDGYTF.

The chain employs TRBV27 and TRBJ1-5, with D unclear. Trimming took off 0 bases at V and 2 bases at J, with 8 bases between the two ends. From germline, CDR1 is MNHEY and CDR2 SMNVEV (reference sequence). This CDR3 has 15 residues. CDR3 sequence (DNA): TGTGCCAGCAGTTTATCTGCCGGGGGCAATCAGCCCCAGCATTTT. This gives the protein CASSLSAGGNQPQHF.

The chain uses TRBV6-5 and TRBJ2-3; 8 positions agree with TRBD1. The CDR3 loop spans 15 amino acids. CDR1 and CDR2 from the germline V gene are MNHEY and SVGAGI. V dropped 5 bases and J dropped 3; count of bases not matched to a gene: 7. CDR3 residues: CASSIGQGYTDTQYF. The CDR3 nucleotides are TGTGCCAGCAGTATCGGACAGGGTTATACAGATACGCAGTATTTT.

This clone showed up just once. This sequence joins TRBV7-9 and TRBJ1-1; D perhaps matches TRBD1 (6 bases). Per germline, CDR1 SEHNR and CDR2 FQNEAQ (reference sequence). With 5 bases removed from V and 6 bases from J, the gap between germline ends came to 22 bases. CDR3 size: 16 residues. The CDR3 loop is CASSPSGRGGAAEAFF. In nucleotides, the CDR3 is TGTGCCAGCAGCCCCTCCGGCCGGGGGGGGGCGGCTGAAGCTTTCTTT.

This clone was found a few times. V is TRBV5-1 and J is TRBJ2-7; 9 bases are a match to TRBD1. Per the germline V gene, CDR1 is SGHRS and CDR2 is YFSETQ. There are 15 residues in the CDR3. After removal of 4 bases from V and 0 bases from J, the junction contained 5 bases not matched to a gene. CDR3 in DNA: TGCGCCAGCAGCCTGGACAGGGGTTTCTCCTACGAGCAGTACTTC. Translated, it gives CASSLDRGFSYEQYF. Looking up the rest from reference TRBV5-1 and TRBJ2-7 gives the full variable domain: KAGVTQTPRYLIKTRGQQVTLSCSPISGHRSVSWYQQTPGQGLQFLFEYFSETQRNKGNFPGRFSGRQFSNSRSEMNVSTLELGDSALYLCASSLDRGFSYEQYFGPGTRLTVT.

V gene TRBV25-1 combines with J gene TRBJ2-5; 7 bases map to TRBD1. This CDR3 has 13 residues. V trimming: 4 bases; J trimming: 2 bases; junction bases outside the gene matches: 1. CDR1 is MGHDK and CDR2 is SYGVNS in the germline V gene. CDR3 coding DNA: TGTGCCAGCAGTGCGACAGGGCAAGAGACCCAGTACTTC. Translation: CASSATGQETQYF. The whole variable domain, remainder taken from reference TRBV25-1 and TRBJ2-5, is EADIYQTPRYLVIGTGKKITLECSQTMGHDKMYWYQQDPGMELHLIHYSYGVNSTEKGDLSSESTVSRIRTEHFPLTLESARPSHTSQYLCASSATGQETQYFGPGTRLLVL.

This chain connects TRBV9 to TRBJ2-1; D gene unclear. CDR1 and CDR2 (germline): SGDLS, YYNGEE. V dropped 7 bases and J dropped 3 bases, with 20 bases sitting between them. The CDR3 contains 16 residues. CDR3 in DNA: TGTGCCAGCTCCAAGTCAGACACCGCCCTCTACAATGAGCAGTTCTTC. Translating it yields CASSKSDTALYNEQFF. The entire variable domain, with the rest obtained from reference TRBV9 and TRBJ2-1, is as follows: DSGVTQTPKHLITATGQRVTLRCSPRSGDLSVYWYQQSLDQGLQFLIQYYNGEERAKGNILERFSAQQFPDLHSELNLSSLELGDSALYFCASSKSDTALYNEQFFGPGTRLTVL.

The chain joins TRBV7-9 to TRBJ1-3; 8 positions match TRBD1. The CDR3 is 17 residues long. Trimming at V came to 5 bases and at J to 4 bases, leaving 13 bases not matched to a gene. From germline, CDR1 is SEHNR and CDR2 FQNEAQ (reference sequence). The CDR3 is CASSVSFGQGEGNTIYF. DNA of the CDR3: TGTGCCAGCAGCGTATCGTTCGGACAGGGAGAAGGAAACACCATATATTTT.

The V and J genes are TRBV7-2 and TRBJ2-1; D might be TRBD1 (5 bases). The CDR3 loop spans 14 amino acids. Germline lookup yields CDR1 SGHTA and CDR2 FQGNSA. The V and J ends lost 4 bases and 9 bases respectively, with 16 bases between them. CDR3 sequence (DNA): TGTGCCAGCAGCTACGGACAAATGTACGGTGAGCAGTTCTTC. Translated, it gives CASSYGQMYGEQFF.

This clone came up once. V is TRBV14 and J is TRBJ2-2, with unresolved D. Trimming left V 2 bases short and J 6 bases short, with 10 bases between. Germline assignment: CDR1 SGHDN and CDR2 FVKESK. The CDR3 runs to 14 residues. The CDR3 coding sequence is TGTGCCAGCAGCCAAATCTCCGTCCCCGGGGAGCTGTTTTTT. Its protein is CASSQISVPGELFF.